This T cell receptor (beta chain) was recovered during a study of spatial heterogeneity in lung cancer (dated by TCRdb to the late 2010s). Regarding the complete study: The donors were about 65 patients from the lung TRACERx cohort who had early-stage, untreated non-small cell lung cancer. Follow-up PBMC samples were sequenced whenever available, and the median time to follow-up was roughly two years after resection. Beta-chain transcripts were consistently detected in greater numbers than alpha-chain transcripts, which likely reflected higher beta-chain transcript abundance. In the raw uncorrected reads, each unique combination of TCR and UMI appeared more than ten times on average. In non-small cell lung cancer, the study quantitatively compared TCR alpha and beta repertoires across several tumor regions, matched nontumor lung, and blood. Nonsynonymous mutation counts, determined by whole-exome sequencing of tumor tissue, were related to TCR repertoire features. Both alpha and beta chains were TCR-sequenced in samples taken at surgery, namely 220 tumor regions, more than 62 matched nontumor lung samples and some 53 PBMC samples. General study outcomes and caveats: Ubiquitous expanded tumor TCRs showed up in blood more often at tumor resection than at routine follow-up. Only approximately 13 patients were included in comparisons of baseline and follow-up blood repertoires. Additional single-cell paired TCR alpha and beta sequencing was considered necessary to confirm, at a functional level, the hypothesis that regional TCRs recognize regional mutations.

At least ten counts were recorded for this clonotype. The target of this receptor is not known. It has no much larger one-base neighbor in the sample; base qualities were not kept. Libraries were constructed by 5' RACE. Sequenced using a NextSeq 500. In the TCR library protocol, a unique molecular identifier was attached to each TCR cDNA molecule so that PCR and sequencing errors could be corrected. The authors' analysis ran thus. TCR identification, UMI-based error correction and CDR3 extraction were performed with Decombinator tools. Expanded TCRs were defined as those above a frequency of 2 per 1,000, corresponding to the top 1% of the tumor frequency distribution. Rényi diversity was computed with the R vegan package after subsampling each repertoire 100 times to 5,000 TCRs. CDR3 similarity networks were built from amino acid triplet string-kernel similarity, with CDR3s being connected when pairwise similarity was above 0.82. The public reads were run again by TCRdb, first through fastp at Q25 and then through MiXCR, and only productive beta chains were kept. Rows with a matching CDR3 protein are joined into one entry that keeps the most common DNA and genes. V and J calls and clone size were set by TCRdb, not the authors. This sample lists about 30,000 distinct CDR3 sequences; roughly 5.5% were detected once. Together, the top ten hold approximately 20% of the sample.

The meaning of the sample's time point label: blood at routine non-recurrence follow-up after resection. Without any cell sorting, TCR sequencing was performed on whole RNA extracted either from tumor and nontumor lung tissue or from cryopreserved PBMC samples. Only patients for whom sufficient RNA was available from at least two tumor regions were selected for TCR sequencing. The CDR3 spans 13 residues, from the cysteine through the phenylalanine. Only CDR3 DNA is held: 39 bases, read in frame from base 1. The germline V gene supplies CDR1 SGHTA and CDR2 FQGTGA. Trimming removed 2 bases from V and 3 bases from J, leaving 7 bases between the germline ends.

The TCR comes from a male donor with early-stage non-small cell lung cancer. Source: PBMCs, taken at follow-up. The V and J genes are TRBV7-3 and TRBJ1-1; TRBD1 is possibly the D segment (5 matching bases). The CDR3 region has the sequence CASSLQGDTEAFF. The nucleotide sequence is given as TGTGCCAGCAGCTTACAGGGAGACACTGAAGCTTTCTTT.